A single sample gave rise to the 9 T cell receptor beta chains below, sequenced in a study of cytomegalovirus exposure and HLA in healthy donors. Sequencing used immunoSEQ multiplex PCR; TCRdb keeps in-frame clones, though not all of them. The sample records 35,000 to 50,000 clones, more than 85% being singletons. Material: PBMCs. The receptors come from a woman between 18 and 30 years old in good health and CMV-seronegative.

The CDR3: CASSLSPRETQYF. CDR3 in DNA: TGTGCCAGCAGCTTATCCCCTCGTGAGACCCAGTACTTC. V usage is TRBV7-3 and J usage is TRBJ2-5; D unresolved. Trimming left V 2 bases short and J 5 bases short, with 9 bases between. The CDR3 contains 13 residues. Per germline, CDR1 SGHTA and CDR2 FQGTGA.

V is TRBV30 and J is TRBJ1-1, with no clear D. CDR1 and CDR2 from the germline V gene are GTSNPN and SVGIG (reference sequence). The ends were cut back, 3 bases at V and 7 bases at J, with 9 bases in the middle. The CDR3 consists of 11 residues. For the CDR3, the DNA is TGTGCCTGGAGGGAGAATCTTGAAGCTTTCTTT. It is translated as CAWRENLEAFF.

This rearrangement joins TRBV4-1 to TRBJ1-5; no clear D gene. The germline gives CDR1 MGHRA, CDR2 YSYEKL. V was pared by 0 bases and J by 2 bases, with 8 bases between. CDR3 size: 15 residues. CDR3 coding DNA: TGCGCCAGCAGCCAAGAGATGGCAGGCAATCAGCCCCAGCATTTT. It codes for CASSQEMAGNQPQHF.

The DNA of the CDR3 is TGCGCCAGCAACCGACAGGGCGAGGACACTGAAGCTTTCTTT. Its protein is CASNRQGEDTEAFF. This chain joins TRBV4-1 and TRBJ1-1; 7 positions agree with TRBD1. With V trimmed by 7 bases and J by 3 bases, 8 bases remained unmatched. Germline CDR1 MGHRA, CDR2 YSYEKL. The CDR3 runs 14 residues.

The rearrangement joins TRBV7-6 to TRBJ1-1, with 9 nucleotides matching TRBD1. Per the germline V gene, CDR1 is SGHVS and CDR2 is FNYEAQ. The CDR3 consists of 20 residues. J was trimmed by 0 bases and V by 4 bases; bases with no gene match: 18. The DNA for the CDR3 is TGTGCCAGCAGCTCCGACAGGGGGGGAGGGGCCTTATTCATGAACACTGAAGCTTTCTTT. Protein: CASSSDRGGGALFMNTEAFF.

This clone came up once. The chain joins TRBV28 to TRBJ1-4; 9 bases map to TRBD1. The CDR3 has 15 amino acids. Germline-derived CDR1 and CDR2 are MDHEN and SYDVKM. The trim removed 2 bases at V and 8 bases at J, leaving 6 bases unmatched. The CDR3 DNA sequence: TGTGCCAGCAGTTTACCGGGACAGGGACTCGAAAAACTGTTTTTT. It encodes CASSLPGQGLEKLFF.

The chain combines TRBV5-6 with TRBJ1-4; D is unresolved. The CDR3 runs to 12 residues. V lost 4 bases to trimming and J lost 8 bases, with 9 bases between them. CDR1 and CDR2 (germline): SGHDT, YYEEEE. The DNA for the CDR3 is TGTGCCAGCAGCCTTAGCGGGGAAAAACTGTTTTTT. Its translation is CASSLSGEKLFF.

J is TRBJ2-1 and V is TRBV2; D uncertain. This CDR3 spans 13 amino acids. V was pared by 8 bases and J by 0 bases, with 8 bases between. CDR1 SNHLY and CDR2 FYNNEI come from the germline V gene. CDR3 sequence reads: CASGSSSYNEQFF. DNA of the CDR3: TGTGCCAGCGGCTCAAGCTCCTACAATGAGCAGTTCTTC.

The chain is built from TRBV6-5 and TRBJ2-3, with a tentative D call TRBD2 (6 bases). Looked up from germline, CDR1 is MNHEY and CDR2 is SVGAGI. Between the trimmed V and J ends, which lost 2 bases and 0 bases, there was a span of 9 bases. This CDR3 is built from 15 residues. Written as DNA, the CDR3 is TGTGCCAGCAGTTACGGCGGGACTAGCACAGATACGCAGTATTTT. This translates into CASSYGGTSTDTQYF.